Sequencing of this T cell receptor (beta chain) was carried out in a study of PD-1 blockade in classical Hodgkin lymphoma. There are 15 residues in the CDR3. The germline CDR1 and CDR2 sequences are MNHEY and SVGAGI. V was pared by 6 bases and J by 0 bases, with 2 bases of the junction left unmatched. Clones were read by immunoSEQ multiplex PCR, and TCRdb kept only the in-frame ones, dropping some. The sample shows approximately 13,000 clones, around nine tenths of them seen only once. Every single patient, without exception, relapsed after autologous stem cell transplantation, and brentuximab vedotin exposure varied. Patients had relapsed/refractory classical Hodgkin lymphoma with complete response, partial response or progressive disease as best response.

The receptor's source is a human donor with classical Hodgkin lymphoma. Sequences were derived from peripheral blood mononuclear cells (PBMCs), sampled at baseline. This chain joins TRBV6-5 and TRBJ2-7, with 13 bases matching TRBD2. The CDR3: CASRRTSGSSYEQYF. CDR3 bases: TGTGCCAGCAGAAGGACTAGCGGGAGCTCCTACGAGCAGTACTTC.